This T cell receptor (beta chain) was identified in a study of blood T cell repertoires in COVID-19. Overall study context: Acute and convalescent COVID-19 samples came from the United States, Italy and Spain. PBMCs, B-cell-depleted T cells, or T cells were the source of the cDNA or gDNA that made up the material.

Using immunoSEQ multiplex PCR, the repertoire was profiled, and TCRdb retains in-frame clones only, with some absent. Here the sample spans tens of thousands of clones, around four fifths being singletons. V dropped 7 bases and J dropped 0 bases, with 10 bases sitting between them. Germline V gene sequence: CDR1 LNHDA, CDR2 SQIVND (reference sequence). The CDR3 extends over 14 amino acids. The rearrangement uses TRBV19 and TRBJ2-1, with D perhaps matching TRBD2 (6 bases). The sequencing sample was made of peripheral blood. This sequence originates from a man between 45 and 60 years old with active COVID-19. This CDR3 reads CASMAGYSYNEQFF. Written as DNA, the CDR3 is TGTGCCAGTATGGCGGGATACTCCTACAATGAGCAGTTCTTC.